The source of this TCR beta chain is a study of T-cell memory formation after mild COVID-19. About the research overall: Largely, the TCR clusters proved donor specific.

TCRdb reprocessed the 5' RACE reads with MiXCR, giving one entry per CDR3 protein. The sample gives a few hundred thousand distinct CDR3 sequences, approximately 23% of which show up once; 9.5% to 15% is in the top ten. CDR3 length equals 15 residues. V lost 5 bases to trimming and J lost 4 bases; unmatched junction nucleotides: 10. CDR1 is SGHTA, CDR2 FQGTGA, per germline. Sequencing was carried out using PBMCs or a T cell subset sorted from them (not recorded which). The V and J genes are TRBV7-3 and TRBJ1-2, with 7 bases that match TRBD1. The source is an adult woman who had mild COVID-19 (a few samples of this study predate the infection). Cell type and time point are not known. DNA of the CDR3: TGTGCCAGCAGCCCAACAGGGGAGATTGGCTATGGCTACACCTTC. Its protein product is CASSPTGEIGYGYTF.